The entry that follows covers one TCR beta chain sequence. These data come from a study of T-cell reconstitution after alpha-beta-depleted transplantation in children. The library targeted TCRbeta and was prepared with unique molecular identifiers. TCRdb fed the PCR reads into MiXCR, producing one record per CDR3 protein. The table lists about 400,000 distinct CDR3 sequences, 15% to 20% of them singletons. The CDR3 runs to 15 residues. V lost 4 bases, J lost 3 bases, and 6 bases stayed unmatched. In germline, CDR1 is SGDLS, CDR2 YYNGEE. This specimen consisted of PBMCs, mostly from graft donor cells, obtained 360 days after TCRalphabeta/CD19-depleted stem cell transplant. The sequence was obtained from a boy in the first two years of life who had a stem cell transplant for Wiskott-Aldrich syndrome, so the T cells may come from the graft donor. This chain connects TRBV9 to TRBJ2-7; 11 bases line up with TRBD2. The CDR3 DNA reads TGTGCCAGCAGCCCCCGGGGACTAGCGGTCTACGAGCAGTACTTC. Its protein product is CASSPRGLAVYEQYF.